The 25 T cell receptor beta chains below were found in one sample sequenced in a study of T cells in localized non-small cell lung cancer. Sequencing was performed with immunoSEQ multiplex PCR; in TCRdb, only in-frame clones are kept and a portion is missing. Of around 70,000 clones listed, roughly 84% were seen once; the top ten hold 1% to 1.5%. The specimen comprised peripheral blood, sampled before any cancer treatment. The receptors were sampled from a female donor of 60 years or more with stage I lung adenocarcinoma.

The chain carries TRBV5-6 and TRBJ2-7, with TRBD2 matching 10 bases. The V and J ends lost 2 bases and 5 bases, in that order; junction bases with no gene match: 1. CDR3 length: 13 amino acids. Per germline, CDR1 SGHDT and CDR2 YYEEEE. In nucleotides, the CDR3 is TGTGCCAGCAGCTTTCTAGCGGGAGACGAGCAGTACTTC. As protein: CASSFLAGDEQYF.

In DNA, the CDR3 is TGTGCCAGCAGCGTAGGCCAGGGTATGAGCACTGAAGCTTTCTTT. It codes for CASSVGQGMSTEAFF. The chain combines TRBV9 with TRBJ1-1; TRBD1 is a possible D gene (5 bases). Looked up from germline, CDR1 is SGDLS and CDR2 is YYNGEE. V lost 0 bases, J lost 4 bases, and 13 bases lay in between. The CDR3 extends over 15 amino acids.

The chain recombines TRBV25-1 with TRBJ2-3, with no clear D. This CDR3 has 14 amino acids. Trimming shortened V by 0 bases and J by 2 bases, and 6 bases separated the two germline ends. Germline V CDR1 and CDR2: MGHDK, SYGVNS. Here the CDR3 reads CASSEYSLTDTQYF. In nucleotides, the CDR3 is TGTGCCAGCAGTGAATACAGCCTCACAGATACGCAGTATTTT.

The genes are TRBV7-6 and TRBJ2-1, with D possibly TRBD2 on 7 matching bases. Between the trimmed V and J ends, which lost 4 bases and 5 bases, there was a span of 12 bases. Germline CDR1 SGHVS, CDR2 FNYEAQ. The CDR3 covers 14 residues. The CDR3 reads CASSWGGANNEQFF. The CDR3 DNA reads TGTGCCAGCAGCTGGGGGGGGGCTAACAATGAGCAGTTCTTC. The full variable domain, its missing parts supplied by reference TRBV7-6 and TRBJ2-1, is GAGVSQSPRYKVTKRGQDVALRCDPISGHVSLYWYRQALGQGPEFLTYFNYEAQQDKSGLPNDRFSAERPEGSISTLTIQRTEQRDSAMYRCASSWGGANNEQFFGPGTRLTVL.

J is TRBJ1-5 and V is TRBV4-2, with 7 bases that match TRBD1. The CDR3 is made up of 14 amino acids. V was pared by 5 bases and J by 5 bases, with 6 bases of the junction left unmatched. Germline lookup yields CDR1 LGHNA and CDR2 YNFKEQ. CDR3 DNA sequence: TGTGCCAGCAGCAGACAGGGTAAGGATCAGCCCCAGCATTTT. Translated: CASSRQGKDQPQHF.

The chain couples TRBV7-6 to TRBJ2-3, with D perhaps given as TRBD1 or TRBD2 (5 bases each). The CDR3 runs 17 residues. The germline V gene has CDR1 SGHVS and CDR2 FNYEAQ. V lost 0 bases to trimming and J lost 0 bases, with 13 bases between them. Here the CDR3 reads CASSLAGGPASTDTQYF. CDR3 coding DNA: TGTGCCAGCAGCTTAGCTGGGGGACCCGCGAGCACAGATACGCAGTATTTT.

This clone was found once. The gene calls are TRBV14 and TRBJ1-3; D unclear. The CDR3 contains 14 residues. Germline assignment: CDR1 SGHDN and CDR2 FVKESK. Trimming removed 2 bases from V and 3 bases from J, with 8 bases in between. The DNA of the CDR3 is TGTGCCAGCAGCCAATTGTCGGGTGGAAACACCATATATTTT. Protein: CASSQLSGGNTIYF.

The chain has TRBV5-4 and TRBJ2-7; TRBD1 is a possible D gene (6 bases). This CDR3 contains 15 residues. Germline CDR1 SGHNT, CDR2 YYREEE (reference sequence). Trimming removed 0 bases from V and 3 bases from J, with 13 bases in between. CDR3 residues: CASSLAPTGNYEQYF. The CDR3 bases are TGTGCCAGCAGCTTGGCCCCAACAGGGAACTACGAGCAGTACTTC.

The chain carries TRBV21-1 and TRBJ2-7; the table's D call, TRBD2, was not checked against the DNA. TRBV21-1 is a documented pseudogene. The CDR3 is 14 residues long. The CDR3 region is CASTLAGAHYEQYF. In nucleotides, the CDR3 is TGTGCCAGCACCCTAGCGGGAGCTCACTACGAGCAGTACTTC.

V usage is TRBV5-4 and J usage is TRBJ2-3; TRBD2 matches 11 bases. From germline, CDR1 is SGHNT and CDR2 YYREEE (reference sequence). The V and J ends lost 2 bases and 1 base, in that order; junction bases with no gene match: 3. CDR3 length: 16 residues. The chain's CDR3 is CASSLALAGGTDTQYF. CDR3 DNA sequence: TGTGCCAGCAGCTTAGCACTAGCGGGGGGCACAGATACGCAGTATTTT.

This chain uses TRBV6-6 with TRBJ2-3; no reliable D call. V lost 6 bases and J lost 5, with 15 bases in between. The CDR3 totals 14 residues. Germline lookup yields CDR1 MNHNY and CDR2 SVGAGI (reference sequence). For the CDR3, the DNA is TGTGCCAGCAGAAAGCCGCTAGTCGAAGATACGCAGTATTTT. This codes for CASRKPLVEDTQYF.

The chain is built from TRBV27 and TRBJ2-3; D unclear. The V and J ends lost 10 bases and 0 bases respectively, with 14 bases between them. Germline CDR1 reads MNHEY; CDR2 reads SMNVEV (reference sequence). The CDR3 has 14 residues. The CDR3 region has the DNA TGTGCCACCTCGAACGCCAAGAGCACAGATACGCAGTATTTT. Protein product: CATSNAKSTDTQYF.

This clone has only a few counts. The chain recombines TRBV5-4 with TRBJ2-1; 10 nucleotides line up with TRBD2. The CDR3 loop spans 17 amino acids. Trimming cost V 4 bases and J 0 bases; bases outside gene matches: 7. CDR1 is SGHNT, CDR2 YYREEE, per germline (reference sequence). The CDR3 protein is CASSPERTSGSYNEQFF. As DNA, the CDR3 is TGTGCCAGCAGCCCAGAAAGGACTAGCGGCTCCTACAATGAGCAGTTCTTC.

The J gene is TRBJ1-5, the V gene TRBV2, with 7 bases that match TRBD1. This CDR3 is 15 amino acids long. CDR1 is SNHLY and CDR2 is FYNNEI in the germline V gene. V lost 8 bases and J lost 5; bases outside the gene matches: 12. The CDR3 region is CASGFQGGGYQPQHF. The DNA of the CDR3 is TGTGCCAGCGGGTTTCAAGGGGGCGGTTATCAGCCCCAGCATTTT.

Concerning this clone itself: A much larger clone sits a single nucleotide away, making a read error possible. Other DNA sequences within the sample encode an identical CDR3. The chain combines TRBV29-1 with TRBJ1-2; 11 bases align to TRBD1. Looked up from germline, CDR1 is SQVTM and CDR2 is ANQGSEA. This CDR3 has 14 residues. CDR3 residues: CSAKGTGGNYGYTF. The DNA of the CDR3 is TGCAGCGCCAAAGGGACAGGGGGGAACTATGGCTATACCTTC.

The V and J genes are TRBV10-3 and TRBJ2-7; D may correspond to TRBD1 or TRBD2 (5 bases each). The V gene's germline CDR1 is ENHRY and CDR2 SYGVKD. This CDR3 has 11 residues. Between the trimmed V and J ends, which lost 11 bases and 4 bases, there was a span of 12 bases. The CDR3, as DNA: TGTGCCGTAGGGACGGAATACGAGCAGTACTTC. This translates into CAVGTEYEQYF.

This clone has only a few counts. The V gene is TRBV19, the J gene TRBJ1-1, with D possibly being TRBD1 (5 bases). The CDR3 contains 14 residues. In germline, CDR1 is LNHDA, CDR2 SQIVND (reference sequence). Trimming stripped 7 bases from V and 4 bases from J, with 16 bases between. CDR3 DNA: TGTGCCAGTACCAACCACGGTGGGGGCACTGAAGCTTTCTTT. As protein: CASTNHGGGTEAFF.

The chain has TRBV6-6 and TRBJ2-3; the D is unclear. CDR1 and CDR2 (germline): MNHNY, SVGAGI (reference sequence). Trimming stripped 3 bases from V and 10 bases from J, with 14 bases between. The CDR3 extends over 13 amino acids. CDR3 DNA: TGTGCCAGCAGTTATCAGACCCTGTCGGCGCAGTATTTT. Its translation is CASSYQTLSAQYF.

Only one count was recorded for this clone. This same CDR3 is encoded by further DNA sequences in the sample. This chain links TRBV11-2 with TRBJ1-1, with TRBD1 as a possible D gene (5 bases). The CDR3 is made up of 13 amino acids. Germline CDR1 SGHAT, CDR2 FQNNGV. Trimming stripped 5 bases from V and 1 base from J, with 8 bases between. DNA for the CDR3: TGTGCCAGCAGCCCGGGGCCGAACACTGAAGCTTTCTTT. Amino acid sequence: CASSPGPNTEAFF.

The chain is built from TRBV5-1 and TRBJ1-2; D gene unclear. The V gene lost 4 bases and the J gene lost 3 bases, with 13 bases spanning the gap. Germline V gene data show CDR1 as SGHRS and CDR2 as YFSETQ. The CDR3 consists of 14 residues. CDR3 protein: CASSPETSYYGYTF. The CDR3 DNA follows: TGCGCCAGCAGCCCAGAGACAAGCTACTATGGCTACACCTTC.

This clone was observed once. The gene calls are TRBV7-2 and TRBJ2-7; TRBD1 matches at 9 bases. V lost 5 bases and J lost 2; bases outside the gene matches: 4. Germline CDR1 is SGHTA and CDR2 is FQGNSA. CDR3 size: 14 residues. CDR3 nucleotides: TGTGCCAGCAGCCCAGACAGGGGGACCTACGAGCAGTACTTC. Translation gives CASSPDRGTYEQYF.

This chain uses TRBV18 with TRBJ1-5; 9 positions match TRBD1. The germline V gene has CDR1 KGHSH and CDR2 LQKENI. J gave up 4 bases and V 3 bases, and 7 bases lay outside the gene matches. This CDR3 comprises 16 residues. CDR3 DNA: TGTGCCAGCTCACCTACGGGACAGGGCACGAATCAGCCCCAGCATTTT. Amino acid sequence: CASSPTGQGTNQPQHF. Together with reference TRBV18 and TRBJ1-5, the CDR3 gives the full variable domain: NAGVMQNPRHLVRRRGQEARLRCSPMKGHSHVYWYRQLPEEGLKFMVYLQKENIIDESGMPKERFSAEFPKEGPSILRIQQVVRGDSAAYFCASSPTGQGTNQPQHFGDGTRLSIL.

The CDR3 DNA is TGCGCCAGCGCGGCGAGCACACTTCAGCGGGACTCATCAGGGAGGGACATTCAGTACTTC. Amino acid sequence: CASAASTLQRDSSGRDIQYF. The chain carries TRBV5-1 and TRBJ2-4; 7 positions match TRBD2. The CDR3 runs 20 residues. The trim removed 7 bases at V and 8 bases at J, leaving 30 bases unmatched. CDR1 is SGHRS, CDR2 YFSETQ, per germline.

The chain combines TRBV5-1 with TRBJ1-1; D is unclear. CDR1 and CDR2 (germline): SGHRS, YFSETQ. The CDR3 totals 13 residues. Trimming cost V 1 base and J 2 bases, with 6 bases left between them. CDR3 region: CASSLSRNTEAFF. CDR3 bases: TGCGCCAGCAGCTTGTCCAGAAACACTGAAGCTTTCTTT.

V usage is TRBV5-1 and J usage is TRBJ2-7; D gene uncertain. Trimming cost V 2 bases and J 1 base, with 7 bases left between them. This CDR3 spans 13 amino acids. The V gene's germline CDR1 is SGHRS and CDR2 YFSETQ. CDR3 residues: CASSLAASYEQYF. Here the CDR3 DNA reads TGCGCCAGCAGCTTAGCAGCGTCCTACGAGCAGTACTTC.